This passage covers 21 T cell receptor beta chains from one sample sequenced in a study of OX40 agonist ivuxolimab in advanced cancers. Some clones are missing from TCRdb's copy, which holds only in-frame ones; the method was immunoSEQ multiplex PCR. In the table there are 55,000 to 70,000 clones, under 90% of which are singletons. The sample consisted of CD4+ or CD8+ T cells sorted from blood, taken in a trial of the OX40 agonist ivuxolimab. All receptors derive from an adult with an advanced solid tumor such as melanoma, head and neck, liver or kidney cancer.

The V call is TRBV28, the J call TRBJ1-5; D ambiguous. Germline V gene data show CDR1 as MDHEN and CDR2 as SYDVKM. The CDR3 runs to 15 residues. V shed 3 bases and J shed 5 bases, with 14 bases lying between them. The CDR3 bases are TGTGCCAGCAGTTTTCAATCAGGTTTTCATCAGCCCCAGCATTTT. This translates into CASSFQSGFHQPQHF.

This clone was detected only a few times. The rearrangement joins TRBV7-2 to TRBJ2-4; D is perhaps TRBD2 (7 bases). This CDR3 spans 13 amino acids. CDR1 is SGHTA, CDR2 FQGNSA, per germline. Trimming removed 5 bases from V and 9 bases from J, with 14 bases in between. The CDR3 sequence is CASSPGGGVIQYF. CDR3 sequence (DNA): TGTGCCAGCAGCCCTGGGGGGGGCGTCATTCAGTACTTC.

The DNA for the CDR3 is TGCGCCAGCAGCTTGGGGGCGTCGGGAAACACCATATATTTT. Amino acid sequence: CASSLGASGNTIYF. V gene TRBV5-1 combines with J gene TRBJ1-3; no firm D call. The CDR3 length is 14 residues. Germline assignment: CDR1 SGHRS and CDR2 YFSETQ. Trimming left V 0 bases short and J 4 bases short, with 8 bases between.

This clone occurred once. The V and J genes are TRBV4-3 and TRBJ2-2, with D possibly being TRBD2 (5 bases). The V end lost 1 base, the J end lost 7 bases, and 13 bases lay between the germline ends. The CDR3 sequence is 15 residues long. Germline CDR1 LGHNA, CDR2 YSLEER. The CDR3 here is CASSQAGELGGELFF. The CDR3 DNA sequence: TGCGCCAGCAGCCAAGCCGGGGAATTAGGCGGGGAGCTGTTTTTT.

The gene calls are TRBV27 and TRBJ2-1; D possibly corresponds to TRBD1 (5 bases). The CDR3 totals 14 residues. Deletions cut 4 bases from V and 4 bases from J, with 11 bases between. Germline loops: CDR1 MNHEY, CDR2 SMNVEV (reference sequence). Here the CDR3 DNA reads TGTGCCAGCAGTTCTCAAGACAGATACAATGAGCAGTTCTTC. Translation gives CASSSQDRYNEQFF.

This chain connects TRBV7-8 to TRBJ1-4, with D unresolved. Per the germline V gene, CDR1 is SGHVS and CDR2 is FQNEAQ. V lost 5 bases, J lost 8 bases, and 18 bases lay in between. The CDR3 consists of 15 residues. The CDR3: CASSAHSDRREKLFF. As DNA, the CDR3 is TGTGCCAGCAGCGCTCACAGCGATAGACGGGAAAAACTGTTTTTT.

The gene calls are TRBV19 and TRBJ1-3; tentative D call: TRBD1 (5 bases). In germline, CDR1 is LNHDA, CDR2 SQIVND (reference sequence). This CDR3 spans 15 amino acids. Trimming left V 5 bases short and J 0 bases short, with 11 bases between. CDR3 amino acids: CASSPGPFSGNTIYF. In DNA, the CDR3 is TGTGCCAGTAGTCCGGGACCGTTCTCTGGAAACACCATATATTTT.

The CDR3 spells CASRRTEAGELFF. As DNA, the CDR3 is TGTGCCAGCAGGAGGACAGAGGCCGGGGAGCTGTTTTTT. The chain uses TRBV6-5 and TRBJ2-2; D perhaps matches TRBD1 (6 bases). The CDR3 is 13 residues long. CDR1 is MNHEY, CDR2 SVGAGI, per germline. The V end was cut by 6 bases, the J end by 6 bases, with 11 bases between.

V and J are TRBV15 and TRBJ2-1, with D perhaps assigned TRBD1 or TRBD2 (5 bases each). The germline V gene encodes CDR1 LNHNV and CDR2 YYDKDF (reference sequence). This CDR3 has 14 residues. V was trimmed by 1 base and J by 7 bases, leaving 11 bases between them. In DNA, the CDR3 is TGTGCCACCAGCAGAGTCCACAGGACTAATGAGCAGTTCTTC. Translating it yields CATSRVHRTNEQFF.

This clone was seen only a few times. The CDR3 reads CASSWRGDEGEQYF. CDR3 in DNA: TGTGCCAGCAGTTGGCGGGGCGATGAAGGCGAGCAGTACTTC. The chain couples TRBV6-5 to TRBJ2-7; a weak D match, TRBD2 (6 bases). CDR1 is MNHEY and CDR2 is SVGAGI in the germline V gene. V was shortened by 4 bases and J by 6 bases, with 16 bases between the two germline ends. The CDR3 totals 14 residues.

The chain uses TRBV7-2 and TRBJ2-7; 8 bases agree with TRBD1. Trimming cost V 5 bases and J 6 bases; bases outside gene matches: 12. The CDR3 is 15 amino acids. The germline CDR1 and CDR2 sequences are SGHTA and FQGNSA. This CDR3 is CASSPLGQGRLEQYF. The DNA for the CDR3 is TGTGCCAGCAGCCCCCTCGGACAGGGACGGCTCGAGCAGTACTTC.

This clone has only one observation. The CDR3 nucleotides read TGTGCCAGCAGCCAAGATCTACTTAACTATGGCTACACCTTC. Translated: CASSQDLLNYGYTF. The chain employs TRBV4-2 and TRBJ1-2; D not resolved. In germline, CDR1 is LGHNA, CDR2 YNFKEQ. The CDR3 totals 14 residues. The V end lost 0 bases, the J end lost 1 base, and 6 bases lay between the germline ends.

The rearrangement joins TRBV11-2 to TRBJ2-7; possibly TRBD2 for D (6 bases). The CDR3 runs to 13 residues. Between the trimmed V and J ends, which lost 7 bases and 4 bases, there was a span of 14 bases. Germline V CDR1 and CDR2: SGHAT, FQNNGV. CDR3 protein: CASTPEGRYEQYF. Here the CDR3 DNA reads TGTGCCAGCACCCCGGAGGGCAGGTACGAGCAGTACTTC.

The chain combines TRBV28 with TRBJ2-7; TRBD1 aligns across 7 bases. From germline, CDR1 is MDHEN and CDR2 SYDVKM. V lost 5 bases to trimming and J lost 4 bases; unmatched junction nucleotides: 8. The CDR3 runs 14 residues. The CDR3 sequence: CASSVSRGLYEQYF. In DNA, the CDR3 is TGTGCCAGCAGTGTCAGCAGGGGGTTGTACGAGCAGTACTTC.

The chain combines TRBV5-1 with TRBJ2-1; 12 nucleotides align to TRBD2. The CDR3 has 15 residues. V gave up 4 bases and J gave up 4 bases; unmatched junction bases: 3. Germline V CDR1 and CDR2: SGHRS, YFSETQ. The CDR3 coding sequence is TGCGCCAGCAGCGGCACTAGCGGGGGGTACAATGAGCAGTTCTTC. Translation gives CASSGTSGGYNEQFF. Full variable domain (remainder filled in from reference TRBV5-1 and TRBJ2-1): KAGVTQTPRYLIKTRGQQVTLSCSPISGHRSVSWYQQTPGQGLQFLFEYFSETQRNKGNFPGRFSGRQFSNSRSEMNVSTLELGDSALYLCASSGTSGGYNEQFFGPGTRLTVL.

The chain recombines TRBV9 with TRBJ2-1; D is perhaps TRBD2 (6 bases). V was cut by 2 bases and J by 2 bases, with 11 bases left in between. Germline lookup yields CDR1 SGDLS and CDR2 YYNGEE. CDR3 size: 15 residues. CDR3 in DNA: TGTGCCAGCAGCGTGTTAGCGGTTCCCTACAATGAGCAGTTCTTC. This gives the protein CASSVLAVPYNEQFF.

This clone was observed a single time. The chain couples TRBV7-2 to TRBJ1-3; no clear D. The CDR3 runs 14 residues. V was cut by 7 bases and J by 2 bases, with 12 bases left in between. Germline V gene lookup returns CDR1 SGHTA and CDR2 FQGNSA. In nucleotides, the CDR3 is TGTGCCAGCACCGCAGGAGGCACTGGAAACACCATATATTTT. As protein: CASTAGGTGNTIYF.

V is TRBV7-2 and J is TRBJ2-7; TRBD1 is a possible D gene (5 bases). Trimming took off 3 bases at V and 4 bases at J, with 16 bases between the two ends. Germline loops: CDR1 SGHTA, CDR2 FQGNSA. The CDR3 has 15 amino acids. The CDR3 sequence: CASSLDRARVYEQYF. DNA for the CDR3: TGTGCCAGCAGCTTGGATCGGGCCAGGGTTTACGAGCAGTACTTC.

The V and J genes are TRBV29-1 and TRBJ1-2; D remains unclear. CDR3 length: 11 amino acids. V lost 5 bases, J lost 8 bases, and 12 bases lay in between. The V gene's germline CDR1 is SQVTM and CDR2 ANQGSEA. For the CDR3, the DNA is TGCAGCGTTCCGGACCCGATGGGCTACACCTTC. It is translated as CSVPDPMGYTF.

The chain joins TRBV19 to TRBJ2-7; 7 nucleotides line up with TRBD1. Germline trimming cut 4 bases from V and 4 bases from J; bases unmatched to any gene: 13. The length of the CDR3 is 16 residues. Germline V gene sequence: CDR1 LNHDA, CDR2 SQIVND (reference sequence). The CDR3 here is CASSRDSGPGGYEQYF. In DNA, the CDR3 is TGTGCCAGTAGTAGAGACTCGGGACCAGGGGGTTACGAGCAGTACTTC. Together with reference TRBV19 and TRBJ2-7, the CDR3 gives the full variable domain: DGGITQSPKYLFRKEGQNVTLSCEQNLNHDAMYWYRQDPGQGLRLIYYSQIVNDFQKGDIAEGYSVSREKKESFPLTVTSAQKNPTAFYLCASSRDSGPGGYEQYFGPGTRLTVT.

Here the CDR3 reads CASSLEGGLAGSGTDTQYF. The CDR3 DNA is TGTGCCAGCAGCTTGGAGGGGGGATTAGCCGGATCCGGCACAGATACGCAGTATTTT. V gene TRBV5-4 combines with J gene TRBJ2-3, with D perhaps being TRBD1 or TRBD2 (6 bases each). The length of the CDR3 is 19 residues. V was pared by 0 bases and J by 1 base, with 21 bases between. Germline assignment: CDR1 SGHNT and CDR2 YYREEE (reference sequence).